The 7 T cell receptor beta chains listed next were all sequenced from one sample in a study of blood T cell repertoires in COVID-19. The repertoire was sequenced with immunoSEQ multiplex PCR; TCRdb's copy has only in-frame clones and lacks some. The data contain approximately 280,000 clones, over 75% of them seen just once; the ten biggest clones take up roughly 9.6%. The sequenced material came from peripheral blood. Receptors were obtained from a woman between 70 and 85 years old with acute or convalescent COVID-19.

The chain has TRBV10-3 and TRBJ1-1; 10 positions agree with TRBD1. With 6 bases clipped from V and 1 base from J, the junction kept 8 bases outside the gene matches. The CDR3 length is 16 residues. Germline V lookup: CDR1 ENHRY, CDR2 SYGVKD. The CDR3 nucleotides read TGTGCCATCAGACCCGGGACAGGGGCGTCGAACACTGAAGCTTTCTTT. Its translation is CAIRPGTGASNTEAFF.

This clone was detected a few times. The chain is built from TRBV5-1 and TRBJ2-1; 8 bases agree with TRBD2. CDR1 SGHRS and CDR2 YFSETQ come from the germline V gene. The junction had 5 bases not matched to a gene; V was cut back by 4 bases and J by 5 bases. The CDR3 is 14 residues long. DNA for the CDR3: TGCGCCAGCAGCCGAATAGCGGGAAACAATGAGCAGTTCTTC. This codes for CASSRIAGNNEQFF.

The chain couples TRBV5-1 to TRBJ2-3; 12 bases are shared with TRBD2. The CDR3 covers 15 residues. V lost 5 bases to trimming and J lost 1 base; unmatched junction nucleotides: 2. Germline V gene data show CDR1 as SGHRS and CDR2 as YFSETQ. The CDR3: CASRRLAGGTDTQYF. CDR3 nucleotides: TGCGCCAGCAGAAGACTAGCGGGGGGCACAGATACGCAGTATTTT.

This clone has just one count. The rearrangement uses TRBV5-1 and TRBJ2-3; the D gene is possibly TRBD1 (5 bases). Trimming cost V 4 bases and J 9 bases, with 18 bases left between them. This CDR3 spans 14 amino acids. Per germline, CDR1 SGHRS and CDR2 YFSETQ. In nucleotides, the CDR3 is TGCGCCAGCAGCCCCCTCCCCCAGGGTAGCACGCAGTATTTT. Protein product: CASSPLPQGSTQYF. The variable domain in full, completed from reference TRBV5-1 and TRBJ2-3, reads KAGVTQTPRYLIKTRGQQVTLSCSPISGHRSVSWYQQTPGQGLQFLFEYFSETQRNKGNFPGRFSGRQFSNSRSEMNVSTLELGDSALYLCASSPLPQGSTQYFGPGTRLTVL.

The rearrangement links TRBV6-1 to TRBJ1-6; tentative D call: TRBD1 (6 bases). V lost 3 bases to trimming and J lost 7 bases, with 10 bases between them. This CDR3 is 14 amino acids long. The germline V gene has CDR1 MNHNS and CDR2 SASEGT. In DNA, the CDR3 is TGTGCCAGCAGTGAGGGACACGGAAATTCACCCCTCCACTTT. Translation gives CASSEGHGNSPLHF.

The chain links TRBV9 to TRBJ1-4; D possibly corresponds to TRBD1 (5 bases). The CDR3 is 16 amino acids. The germline V and J ends were trimmed by 0 bases and 11 bases, with 20 bases remaining between them. Germline V gives CDR1 SGDLS, CDR2 YYNGEE. CDR3 region: CASSVEGRADLGKLFF. The CDR3 DNA reads TGTGCCAGCAGCGTAGAGGGCAGGGCAGACCTCGGGAAACTGTTTTTT.

This clone showed up just once. The chain links TRBV5-1 to TRBJ2-3; 9 bases align to TRBD1. V trimming: 2 bases; J trimming: 6 bases; junction bases outside the gene matches: 7. The germline V gene has CDR1 SGHRS and CDR2 YFSETQ. The CDR3 spans 15 residues. CDR3 DNA sequence: TGCGCCAGCAGCTTTGAACAGGGGGCAGTGGATACGCAGTATTTT. Encoded protein: CASSFEQGAVDTQYF.